The 5 T cell receptor beta chains given below trace back to one sample, sequenced in a study of cytomegalovirus exposure and HLA in healthy donors. The study ran its PCR with 60 Vbeta and 13 Jbeta primers. The assay was immunoSEQ multiplex PCR, and TCRdb's table has in-frame clones only and misses some. Its listing shows 150,000 to 200,000 clones. Sequenced input: PBMCs. These receptors all stem from a boy younger than 18 in good health and CMV-seronegative.

The chain employs TRBV6-5 and TRBJ1-2, with 7 nucleotides matching TRBD1. In germline, CDR1 is MNHEY, CDR2 SVGAGI. J gave up 5 bases and V 6 bases, and 6 bases lay outside the gene matches. The CDR3 is made up of 13 amino acids. The CDR3 spells CASSRDRAYGYTF. In DNA, the CDR3 is TGTGCCAGCAGCCGTGACAGGGCGTATGGCTACACCTTC.

V is TRBV30 and J is TRBJ1-1; D is uncertain. V was shortened by 2 bases and J by 4 bases, with 11 bases between the two germline ends. CDR1 is GTSNPN and CDR2 is SVGIG in the germline V gene (reference sequence). The CDR3 consists of 13 residues. The CDR3 nucleotides are TGTGCCTGGAGTCCGAGGGCGCGCACTGAAGCTTTCTTT. This sequence encodes CAWSPRARTEAFF.

The chain couples TRBV6-5 to TRBJ1-1; TRBD1 might be the D (5 bases). Per germline, CDR1 MNHEY and CDR2 SVGAGI. This CDR3 has 14 amino acids. V was clipped by 7 bases and J by 4 bases, with 16 bases between them. The CDR3: CASKPRQISTEAFF. The CDR3 DNA is TGTGCCAGCAAGCCGCGACAGATTTCCACTGAAGCTTTCTTT.

The V and J genes are TRBV9 and TRBJ2-2; possibly TRBD1 for D (6 bases). Germline-derived CDR1 and CDR2 are SGDLS and YYNGEE. CDR3 length: 13 residues. V dropped 5 bases and J dropped 4 bases, with 9 bases sitting between them. The CDR3 nucleotides are TGTGCCAGCAGAGGACAGCTCACCGGGGAGCTGTTTTTT. This codes for CASRGQLTGELFF.

The rearrangement links TRBV13 to TRBJ1-1, with TRBD1 matching 10 bases. J was trimmed by 5 bases and V by 4 bases; bases with no gene match: 7. This CDR3 has 15 residues. Germline V gene data show CDR1 as PRHDT and CDR2 as FYEKMQ (reference sequence). CDR3 nucleotide sequence: TGTGCCAGCAGCTACCGGGACAGGGGCCGGACTGAAGCTTTCTTT. Translated, it gives CASSYRDRGRTEAFF.